This passage covers 25 T cell receptor beta chains from one sample sequenced in a study of early T cells in non-severe SARS-CoV-2 infection. MiXCR was run by TCRdb on the 5' RACE reads, yielding one entry per CDR3 protein. The repertoire includes tens of thousands of distinct CDR3 sequences, 9% to 15% of them detected once, and more than 6.5% sits in the top ten. Material: whole blood. All receptors derive from an adult who was a healthcare worker with PCR-confirmed SARS-CoV-2 infection or an uninfected control (not recorded which).

The genes are TRBV7-9 and TRBJ1-1; possibly TRBD1 for D (5 bases). CDR1 and CDR2 from the germline V gene are SEHNR and FQNEAQ (reference sequence). This CDR3 is built from 14 residues. V was cut by 1 base and J by 3 bases, with 9 bases left in between. CDR3 protein: CASSLGRGDTEAFF. As DNA, the CDR3 is TGTGCCAGCAGCTTAGGACGAGGGGACACTGAAGCTTTCTTT.

The chain employs TRBV10-3 and TRBJ2-7; 8 bases agree with TRBD1. The CDR3 consists of 15 residues. V dropped 6 bases and J dropped 1; count of bases not matched to a gene: 8. Germline V gene lookup returns CDR1 ENHRY and CDR2 SYGVKD. DNA for the CDR3: TGTGCCATCAGGGGGCCGGACAGGGTTTCCTACGAGCAGTACTTC. Residues: CAIRGPDRVSYEQYF.

This clonotype appeared a few times. The chain joins TRBV5-4 to TRBJ2-5; D not resolved. The CDR3 has 13 amino acids. Trimming shortened V by 1 base and J by 3 bases, and 7 bases separated the two germline ends. Germline V gene lookup returns CDR1 SGHNT and CDR2 YYREEE (reference sequence). CDR3 sequence (DNA): TGTGCCAGCAGCTTGAAAGGGAAAGAGACCCAGTACTTC. Its protein is CASSLKGKETQYF. Based on the CDR3 plus reference TRBV5-4 and TRBJ2-5, the full variable domain is ETGVTQSPTHLIKTRGQQVTLRCSSQSGHNTVSWYQQALGQGPQFIFQYYREEENGRGNFPPRFSGLQFPNYSSELNVNALELDDSALYLCASSLKGKETQYFGPGTRLLVL.

The rearrangement links TRBV6-6 to TRBJ2-2; no firm D call. V lost 0 bases and J lost 6, with 5 bases in between. CDR3 length equals 13 residues. Per germline, CDR1 MNHNY and CDR2 SVGAGI (reference sequence). In nucleotides, the CDR3 is TGTGCCAGCAGTTACTCCGCACCCGGGGAGCTGTTTTTT. It translates to CASSYSAPGELFF.

This clonotype was seen many times. The V and J genes are TRBV29-1 and TRBJ2-1; D may be TRBD1 (6 bases). CDR1 is SQVTM and CDR2 is ANQGSEA in the germline V gene. CDR3 length: 11 residues. Trimming shortened V by 7 bases and J by 5 bases, and 9 bases separated the two germline ends. The CDR3 loop is CSGQENNEQFF. DNA for the CDR3: TGCAGCGGACAGGAGAACAATGAGCAGTTCTTC.

There are a few counts of this clonotype. The chain uses TRBV7-9 and TRBJ1-1; D remains ambiguous. The CDR3 is 12 amino acids. Germline V CDR1 and CDR2: SEHNR, FQNEAQ (reference sequence). The V gene lost 7 bases and the J gene lost 6 bases, with 12 bases spanning the gap. DNA of the CDR3: TGTGCCAGCACCCGGCCAGGCGCTGAAGCTTTCTTT. It is translated as CASTRPGAEAFF.

J is TRBJ2-7 and V is TRBV4-1; a possible D gene is TRBD1 (6 bases). The CDR3 is 15 residues long. Germline V gene data show CDR1 as MGHRA and CDR2 as YSYEKL. V was clipped by 4 bases and J by 2 bases, with 15 bases between them. The CDR3 DNA follows: TGCGCCAGCAGCCGAGAGACAGGTAGGACCTACGAGCAGTACTTC. Its translation: CASSRETGRTYEQYF.

There are a few counts of this clonotype. This chain joins TRBV29-1 and TRBJ1-1; no definite D call. Germline V gene lookup returns CDR1 SQVTM and CDR2 ANQGSEA. V was shortened by 5 bases and J by 3 bases, with 10 bases between the two germline ends. This CDR3 has 12 residues. CDR3 sequence (DNA): TGCAGCGTTAGGAGTTTGGACACTGAAGCTTTCTTT. Translating it yields CSVRSLDTEAFF.

V is TRBV7-9 and J is TRBJ2-5; D may be TRBD1 (5 bases). V lost 3 bases to trimming and J lost 0 bases, with 8 bases between them. CDR1 SEHNR and CDR2 FQNEAQ come from the germline V gene (reference sequence). The CDR3 has 14 amino acids. The CDR3 loop is CASSFDSNQETQYF. The CDR3, as DNA: TGTGCCAGCAGCTTCGACAGTAACCAAGAGACCCAGTACTTC.

This clonotype was observed a few times. The rearrangement joins TRBV7-9 to TRBJ1-2; TRBD1 aligns across 7 bases. From germline, CDR1 is SEHNR and CDR2 FQNEAQ (reference sequence). This CDR3 has 15 residues. The J segment lost 4 bases and the V segment lost 5 bases, leaving 10 bases of the junction unmatched. CDR3: CASSPTGTASYGYTF. The CDR3 DNA reads as TGTGCCAGCAGCCCCACGGGGACAGCGTCCTATGGCTACACCTTC.

A few counts support this clonotype. The gene calls are TRBV29-1 and TRBJ2-7, with TRBD2 as a possible D gene (6 bases). The CDR3 covers 15 residues. CDR1 and CDR2 from the germline V gene are SQVTM and ANQGSEA. Trimming removed 0 bases at V and 2 bases at J, with 14 bases between. CDR3 DNA sequence: TGCAGCGTTGAAGATTGGAACGGGAGAGCCTACGAGCAGTACTTC. Its translation is CSVEDWNGRAYEQYF.

The V gene is TRBV10-3, the J gene TRBJ2-1, with D tentatively TRBD1 or TRBD2 (6 bases each). This CDR3 has 15 amino acids. Trimming cost V 5 bases and J 5 bases, with 16 bases left between them. Germline V gives CDR1 ENHRY, CDR2 SYGVKD. The CDR3 coding sequence is TGTGCCATCAGTCAGTGGGGGGCAGGGGACAATGAGCAGTTCTTC. Translated, it gives CAISQWGAGDNEQFF.

There are many counts of this clonotype. The chain employs TRBV2 and TRBJ2-5, with TRBD2 identical over 7 bases. CDR1 is SNHLY and CDR2 is FYNNEI in the germline V gene. V trimming: 10 bases; J trimming: 3 bases; junction bases outside the gene matches: 5. The CDR3 spans 12 residues. DNA for the CDR3: TGTGCCATCGACCGGGAGGAAGAGACCCAGTACTTC. It is translated as CAIDREEETQYF.

This clonotype came up many times. The rearrangement joins TRBV12-3 or TRBV12-4 to TRBJ2-1; D remains unclear. The CDR3 totals 15 residues. Trimming left V 9 bases short and J 0 bases short, with 15 bases between. The CDR3 nucleotides read TGTGCCAGTTGCTCGGCCTTGAGCTCCTACAATGAGCAGTTCTTC. This translates into CASCSALSSYNEQFF.

This clonotype appeared many times. The J gene is TRBJ1-2, the V gene TRBV28; maybe TRBD1 (6 bases). The CDR3 is made up of 18 amino acids. Trimming removed 6 bases at V and 4 bases at J, with 27 bases between. Germline CDR1 MDHEN, CDR2 SYDVKM. The DNA of the CDR3 is TGTGCCAGCAGGCCCACAGGGATACTTACTAGGAGGGGCTATGGCTACACCTTC. It codes for CASRPTGILTRRGYGYTF.

This clonotype was seen ten or more times. The rearrangement uses TRBV11-2 and TRBJ2-6; D is unclear. This CDR3 has 15 residues. The ends were cut back, 1 base at V and 3 bases at J, with 7 bases in the middle. From germline, CDR1 is SGHAT and CDR2 FQNNGV. CDR3 in amino acids: CASSLGFLGANVLTF. DNA of the CDR3: TGTGCCAGCAGCTTAGGGTTTCTTGGGGCCAACGTCCTGACTTTC.

This clonotype has a handful of counts. The rearrangement links TRBV19 to TRBJ2-5; 10 bases align to TRBD2. The length of the CDR3 is 14 residues. Germline values: CDR1 LNHDA, CDR2 SQIVND (reference sequence). After removal of 5 bases from V and 5 bases from J, the junction contained 5 bases not matched to a gene. CDR3 DNA sequence: TGTGCCAGTAGTCTAGGGACTAGCGTCGAGACCCAGTACTTC. This codes for CASSLGTSVETQYF.

This clonotype was counted ten times or more. This chain uses TRBV7-2 with TRBJ2-5; 11 positions match TRBD1. The germline CDR1 and CDR2 sequences are SGHTA and FQGNSA. Trimming removed 2 bases from V and 7 bases from J; junction bases left unmatched: 9. The CDR3 covers 16 residues. CDR3 DNA: TGTGCCAGCAGCTTAATGTTCGGACAGGGGGCAGGGACCCAGTACTTC. Encoded protein: CASSLMFGQGAGTQYF.

This clonotype was seen a few times. Written as DNA, the CDR3 is TGTGCCAGCAGTACCAGACTAGCGGGAGGGGACAATGAGCAGTTCTTC. This sequence encodes CASSTRLAGGDNEQFF. The rearrangement joins TRBV12-3 or TRBV12-4 to TRBJ2-1, with TRBD2 matching over 14 bases. With 5 bases clipped from V and 5 bases from J, the junction kept 5 bases outside the gene matches. The CDR3 sequence is 16 residues long.

This clonotype was counted at least ten times. The genes are TRBV5-4 and TRBJ1-6; D may be TRBD1 (5 bases). V was clipped by 3 bases and J by 0 bases, with 10 bases between them. Germline V gene sequence: CDR1 SGHNT, CDR2 YYREEE (reference sequence). The CDR3 is made up of 16 amino acids. Here the CDR3 reads CASSSAGGSYNSPLHF. For the CDR3, the DNA is TGTGCCAGCAGCTCGGCGGGGGGCTCCTATAATTCACCCCTCCACTTT.

In its sample, this clonotype was seen many times. The gene calls are TRBV7-9 and TRBJ2-7, with D hard to call. V shed 5 bases and J shed 2 bases, with 10 bases lying between them. Germline CDR1 is SEHNR and CDR2 is FQNEAQ (reference sequence). This CDR3 has 13 residues. The CDR3 nucleotides read TGTGCCAGCAGCAGGACGGGCACCTACGAGCAGTACTTC. This codes for CASSRTGTYEQYF.

The chain is built from TRBV7-6 and TRBJ2-1; no definite D call. Germline CDR1 is SGHVS and CDR2 is FNYEAQ. V was trimmed by 1 base and J by 10 bases, leaving 5 bases between them. The CDR3 covers 11 residues. The CDR3 loop is CASSLVGEQFF. CDR3 bases: TGTGCCAGCAGCTTAGTCGGAGAGCAGTTCTTC.

The gene calls are TRBV7-6 and TRBJ2-1; TRBD2 is a possible D gene (6 bases). V lost 2 bases, J lost 5 bases, and 13 bases lay in between. This CDR3 has 15 residues. The V gene's germline CDR1 is SGHVS and CDR2 FNYEAQ. The CDR3 loop is CASSLISGVHNEQFF. The CDR3 nucleotides read TGTGCCAGCAGCTTAATCTCGGGAGTCCACAATGAGCAGTTCTTC.

This clonotype has just one count. V usage is TRBV19 and J usage is TRBJ2-4; 11 bases are a match to TRBD1. The CDR3 sequence is 15 residues long. Trimming removed 10 bases from V and 3 bases from J; junction bases left unmatched: 8. Per germline, CDR1 LNHDA and CDR2 SQIVND (reference sequence). The CDR3 sequence: CATSGTGGVKNIQYF. CDR3 nucleotide sequence: TGTGCCACCTCCGGGACAGGGGGAGTCAAAAACATTCAGTACTTC.

This clonotype was seen repeatedly, ten times or more. This chain uses TRBV5-1 with TRBJ2-2, with D uncertain. This CDR3 contains 14 residues. V dropped 0 bases and J dropped 1 base, with 4 bases sitting between them. CDR1 is SGHRS, CDR2 YFSETQ, per germline. CDR3 coding DNA: TGCGCCAGCAGCTTGGGCAGGAACACCGGGGAGCTGTTTTTT. Translated, it gives CASSLGRNTGELFF.